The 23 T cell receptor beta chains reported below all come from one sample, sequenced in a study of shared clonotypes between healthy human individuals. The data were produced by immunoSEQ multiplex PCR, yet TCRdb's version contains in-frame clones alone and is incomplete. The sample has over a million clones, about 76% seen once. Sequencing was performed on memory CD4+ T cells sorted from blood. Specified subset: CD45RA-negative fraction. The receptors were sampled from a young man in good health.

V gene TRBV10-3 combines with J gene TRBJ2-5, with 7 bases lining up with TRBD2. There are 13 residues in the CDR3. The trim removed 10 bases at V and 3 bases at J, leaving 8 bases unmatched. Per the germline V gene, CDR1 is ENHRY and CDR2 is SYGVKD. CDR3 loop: CATSFAGEETQYF. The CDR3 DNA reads TGTGCCACCTCTTTCGCGGGGGAAGAGACCCAGTACTTC.

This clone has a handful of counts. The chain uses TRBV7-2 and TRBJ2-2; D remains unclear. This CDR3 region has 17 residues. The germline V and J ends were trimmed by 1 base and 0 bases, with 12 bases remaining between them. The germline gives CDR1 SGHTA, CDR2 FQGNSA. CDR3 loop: CASSLVRTFANTGELFF. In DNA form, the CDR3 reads TGTGCCAGCAGCTTAGTTCGTACGTTCGCGAACACCGGGGAGCTGTTTTTT.

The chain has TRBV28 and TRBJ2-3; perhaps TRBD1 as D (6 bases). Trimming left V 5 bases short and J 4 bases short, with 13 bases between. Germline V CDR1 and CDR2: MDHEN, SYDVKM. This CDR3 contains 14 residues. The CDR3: CASSRTESADTQYF. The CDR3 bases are TGTGCCAGCAGTAGGACAGAGAGTGCAGATACGCAGTATTTT.

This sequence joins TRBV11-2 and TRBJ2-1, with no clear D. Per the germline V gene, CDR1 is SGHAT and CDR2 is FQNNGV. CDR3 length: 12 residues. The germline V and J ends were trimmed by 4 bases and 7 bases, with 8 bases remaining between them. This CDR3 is CASSSYLNEQFF. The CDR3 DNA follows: TGTGCCAGCAGCTCATATCTTAATGAGCAGTTCTTC.

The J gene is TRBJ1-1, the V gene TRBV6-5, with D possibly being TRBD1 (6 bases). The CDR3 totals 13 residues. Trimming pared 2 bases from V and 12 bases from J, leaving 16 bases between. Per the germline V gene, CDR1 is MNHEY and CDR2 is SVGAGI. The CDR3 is CASSYATGGETFF. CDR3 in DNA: TGTGCCAGCAGTTACGCGACAGGTGGAGAAACTTTCTTT.

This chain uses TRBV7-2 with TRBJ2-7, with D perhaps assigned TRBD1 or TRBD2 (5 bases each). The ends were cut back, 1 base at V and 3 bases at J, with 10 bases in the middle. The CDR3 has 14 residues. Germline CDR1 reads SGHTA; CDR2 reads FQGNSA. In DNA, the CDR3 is TGTGCCAGCAGCTTAGTTAAGGGGAGCTACGAGCAGTACTTC. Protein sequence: CASSLVKGSYEQYF.

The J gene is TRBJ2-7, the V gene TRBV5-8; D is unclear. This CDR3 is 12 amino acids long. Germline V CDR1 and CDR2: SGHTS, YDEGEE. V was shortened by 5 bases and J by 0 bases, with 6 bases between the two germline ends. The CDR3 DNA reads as TGTGCCAGCAGTTCAAGCTCCTACGAGCAGTACTTC. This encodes CASSSSSYEQYF.

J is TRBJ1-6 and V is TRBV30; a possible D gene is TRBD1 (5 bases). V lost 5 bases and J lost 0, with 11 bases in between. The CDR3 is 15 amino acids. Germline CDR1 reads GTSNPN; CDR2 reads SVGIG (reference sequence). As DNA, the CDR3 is TGTGCCTGGTCGGGACGGAGCTCCTATAATTCACCCCTCCACTTT. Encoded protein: CAWSGRSSYNSPLHF. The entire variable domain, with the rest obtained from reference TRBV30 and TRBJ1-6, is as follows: SQTIHQWPATLVQPVGSPLSLECTVEGTSNPNLYWYRQAAGRGLQLLFYSVGIGQISSEVPQNLSASRPQDRQFILSSKKLLLSDSGFYLCAWSGRSSYNSPLHFGNGTRLTVT.

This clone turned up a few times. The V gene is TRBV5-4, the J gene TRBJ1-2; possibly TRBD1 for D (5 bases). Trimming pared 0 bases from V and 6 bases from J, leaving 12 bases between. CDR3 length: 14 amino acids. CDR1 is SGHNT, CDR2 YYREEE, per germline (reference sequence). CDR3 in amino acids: CASSLVNSRDGYTF. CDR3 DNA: TGTGCCAGCAGCTTGGTTAATAGCAGGGATGGCTACACCTTC.

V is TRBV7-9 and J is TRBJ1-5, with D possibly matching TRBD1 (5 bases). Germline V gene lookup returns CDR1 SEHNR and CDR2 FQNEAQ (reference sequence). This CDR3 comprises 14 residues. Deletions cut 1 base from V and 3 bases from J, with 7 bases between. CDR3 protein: CASSLGGYNQPQHF. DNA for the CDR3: TGTGCCAGCAGCTTAGGGGGGTACAATCAGCCCCAGCATTTT.

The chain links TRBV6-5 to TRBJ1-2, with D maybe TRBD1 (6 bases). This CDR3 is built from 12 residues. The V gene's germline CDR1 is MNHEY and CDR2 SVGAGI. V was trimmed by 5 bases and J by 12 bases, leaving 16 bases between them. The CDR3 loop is CASSPRLGADTF. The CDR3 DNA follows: TGTGCCAGCAGTCCCCGTCTGGGGGCTGACACCTTC.

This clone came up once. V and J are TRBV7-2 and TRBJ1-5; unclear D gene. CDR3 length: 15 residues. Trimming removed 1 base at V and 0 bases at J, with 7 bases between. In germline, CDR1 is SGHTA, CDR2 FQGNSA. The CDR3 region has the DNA TGTGCCAGCAGCTTAGATGGTCTTAGCAATCAGCCCCAGCATTTT. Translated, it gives CASSLDGLSNQPQHF.

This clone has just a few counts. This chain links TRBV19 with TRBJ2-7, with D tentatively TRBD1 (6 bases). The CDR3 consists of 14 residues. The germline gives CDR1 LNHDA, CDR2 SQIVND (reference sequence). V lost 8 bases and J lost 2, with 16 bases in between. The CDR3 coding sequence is TGTGCCAGTGCGTCGATACAGGGAACCTACGAGCAGTACTTC. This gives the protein CASASIQGTYEQYF.

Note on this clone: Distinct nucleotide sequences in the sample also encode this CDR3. The chain's CDR3 is CAWSTGGYEQYF. The DNA for the CDR3 is TGTGCCTGGAGTACAGGGGGGTACGAGCAGTACTTC. The gene calls are TRBV30 and TRBJ2-7; 8 bases align to TRBD1. V was pared by 2 bases and J by 4 bases, with 1 base of the junction left unmatched. The CDR3 loop spans 12 amino acids. Germline V gene sequence: CDR1 GTSNPN, CDR2 SVGIG (reference sequence).

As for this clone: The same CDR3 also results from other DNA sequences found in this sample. The DNA for the CDR3 is TGTGCCTGGAGCTCGAATAGCAATCAGCCCCAGCATTTT. Protein: CAWSSNSNQPQHF. The V gene is TRBV30, the J gene TRBJ1-5; D remains ambiguous. V was pared by 3 bases and J by 0 bases, with 6 bases between. Germline CDR1 is GTSNPN and CDR2 is SVGIG (reference sequence). This CDR3 has 13 residues.

Here the CDR3 reads CASSTGNQPQHF. The CDR3 DNA sequence: TGTGCCAGCTCCACAGGGAATCAGCCCCAGCATTTT. This rearrangement joins TRBV19 to TRBJ1-5; maybe TRBD1 (6 bases). This CDR3 is 12 amino acids long. CDR1 and CDR2 (germline): LNHDA, SQIVND (reference sequence). V shed 9 bases and J shed 4 bases, with 10 bases lying between them.

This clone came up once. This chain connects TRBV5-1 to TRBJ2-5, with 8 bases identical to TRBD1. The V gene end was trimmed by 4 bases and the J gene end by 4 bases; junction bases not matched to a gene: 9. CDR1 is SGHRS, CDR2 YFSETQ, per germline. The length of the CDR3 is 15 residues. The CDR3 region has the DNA TGCGCCAGCAGCCCAGGGGGCGCGATGGGAGAGACCCAGTACTTC. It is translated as CASSPGGAMGETQYF.

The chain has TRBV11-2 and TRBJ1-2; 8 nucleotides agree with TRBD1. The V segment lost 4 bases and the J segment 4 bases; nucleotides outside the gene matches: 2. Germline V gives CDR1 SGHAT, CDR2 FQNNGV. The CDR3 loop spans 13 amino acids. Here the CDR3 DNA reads TGTGCCAGCAGCTCAGGACAGGGCTATGGCTACACCTTC. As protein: CASSSGQGYGYTF. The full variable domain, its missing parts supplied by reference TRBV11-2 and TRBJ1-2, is EAGVAQSPRYKIIEKRQSVAFWCNPISGHATLYWYQQILGQGPKLLIQFQNNGVVDDSQLPKDRFSAERLKGVDSTLKIQPAKLEDSAVYLCASSSGQGYGYTFGSGTRLTVV.

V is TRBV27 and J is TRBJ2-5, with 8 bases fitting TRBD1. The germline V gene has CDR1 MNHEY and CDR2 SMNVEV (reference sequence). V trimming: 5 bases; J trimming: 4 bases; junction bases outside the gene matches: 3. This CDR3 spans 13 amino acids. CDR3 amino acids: CASSPTGAETQYF. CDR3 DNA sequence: TGTGCCAGCAGTCCGACAGGGGCAGAGACCCAGTACTTC.

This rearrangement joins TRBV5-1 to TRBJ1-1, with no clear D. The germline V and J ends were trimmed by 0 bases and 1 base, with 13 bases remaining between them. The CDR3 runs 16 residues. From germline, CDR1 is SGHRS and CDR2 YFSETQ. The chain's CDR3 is CASSLASGSGNTEAFF. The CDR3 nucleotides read TGCGCCAGCAGCTTGGCTTCGGGGTCGGGGAACACTGAAGCTTTCTTT.

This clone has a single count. CDR3 protein: CASSLDTGEPQQYF. Written as DNA, the CDR3 is TGCGCCAGCAGCTTGGATACAGGGGAACCGCAGCAGTACTTC. The chain is built from TRBV5-1 and TRBJ2-7; TRBD1 agrees at 7 bases. The CDR3 extends over 14 amino acids. CDR1 and CDR2 from the germline V gene are SGHRS and YFSETQ. J lost 8 bases, V lost 0 bases, and 8 bases had no gene match.

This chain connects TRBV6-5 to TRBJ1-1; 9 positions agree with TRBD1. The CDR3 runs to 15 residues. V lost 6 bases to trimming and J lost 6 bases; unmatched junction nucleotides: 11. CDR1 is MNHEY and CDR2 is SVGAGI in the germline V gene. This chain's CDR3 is CASRRTLTGGPEAFF. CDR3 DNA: TGTGCCAGCAGACGCACATTGACAGGGGGGCCTGAAGCTTTCTTT.

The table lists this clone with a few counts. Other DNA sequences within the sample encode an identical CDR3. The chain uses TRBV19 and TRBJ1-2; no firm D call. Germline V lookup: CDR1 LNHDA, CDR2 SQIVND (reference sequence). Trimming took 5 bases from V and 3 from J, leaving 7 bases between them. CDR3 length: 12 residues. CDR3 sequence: CASSGGYYGYTF. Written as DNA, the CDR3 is TGTGCCAGTAGTGGAGGCTACTATGGCTACACCTTC.